This T cell receptor (beta chain) appears in the sequencing data of a study of T cell repertoires in cytomegalovirus infection. Study details: CMV infection together with matching HLA type was indicated by public TCR beta signatures.

TCRdb re-called the reads with MiXCR, one entry per CDR3 protein. The table has approximately 180,000 distinct CDR3 sequences, about a sixth seen once. The study, taken as a whole, reports: Carriers of CMV and the relevant HLA type were discriminated by public TCR beta frequency. CMV-specific TCR beta clonotypes restricted by HLA-C dominated the ex vivo response.

This clonotype was observed a few times. The target antigen is unknown. The CDR3 has 16 residues. Unmatched junction bases numbered 11, after V lost 6 bases and J lost 1 base. The gene calls are TRBV12-3 or TRBV12-4 and TRBJ1-2, with 7 bases identical to TRBD1. The clonotype comes from a human donor in good health (CMV status not recorded). Some clones in this sample may be carry-over from other donors' samples. What was sequenced was CD8+ T cells from PBMCs. The CDR3 reads CASSPPGQASNYGYTF. CDR3 nucleotide sequence: TGTGCCAGCAGCCCTCCCGGACAGGCCAGTAACTATGGCTACACCTTC.